A selection of T cell receptor beta chains follows, all from one sample in a study of OX40 agonist ivuxolimab in advanced cancers. The assay was immunoSEQ multiplex PCR, and TCRdb's table has in-frame clones only and misses some. Seen here are around 83,000 clones, approximately 84% observed once, and the top ten hold around 7.3%. The sample consisted of CD4+ or CD8+ T cells sorted from blood, taken in a trial of the OX40 agonist ivuxolimab. Receptors originate from an adult with an advanced solid tumor such as melanoma, head and neck, liver or kidney cancer. Each CDR3 is given without its conserved first and last residue. D genes are given only for firm matches.

TRBJ2-7 TRBV6-5 TRBD1 ASSYQGQGHYEQY
TRBJ1-1 TRBV11-3 . ASRVRGQAF
TRBJ2-7 TRBV7-9 . ASSLVENRFYEQY
TRBJ1-1 TRBV6-5 . ASSYSRGNTEAF
TRBJ2-3 TRBV5-8 TRBD2 ASSISGSQDTQY
TRBJ1-1 TRBV7-9 TRBD1 ASSFTQGAGAF
TRBJ2-5 TRBV25-1 TRBD2 ASSDPTSGGWTQY
TRBJ2-6 TRBV7-8 . ASRLSGANVLT
TRBJ1-6 TRBV7-9 . ASSLAGSNSPLH
TRBJ1-4 TRBV5-1 TRBD1 ASRTTGETNEKLF
TRBJ1-5 TRBV29-1 . SVGSANQPQH
TRBJ1-5 TRBV6-5 . ASSDGGMRQPQH
TRBJ2-1 TRBV5-4 TRBD2 ASSLYIGGRNEQF
TRBJ2-7 TRBV5-1 . ASSLDTAVDEQY
TRBJ1-2 TRBV5-1 TRBD1 ASSFLQGART
TRBJ1-1 TRBV27 . ASSPTGLNTEAF
TRBJ1-5 TRBV19 TRBD1 ASSIRGQPGVRH
TRBJ2-7 TRBV7-9 . ASSLVDEQY
TRBJ2-7 TRBV19 TRBD2 ASSIWVTSGRYEQY
TRBJ2-1 TRBV5-1 . ASSLGGRSEQF
TRBJ1-2 TRBV6-1 TRBD1 ASSGDRVRHGYT
TRBJ1-1 TRBV12-5 . ASGRDEGAEAF
TRBJ2-2 TRBV11-3 . ASSFTGAGELF
TRBJ2-1 TRBV19 TRBD2 ASTWGGDYNEQF
TRBJ2-7 TRBV4-1 TRBD2 ASSPLWTSGTYEQY
TRBJ2-7 TRBV7-2 TRBD2 ASSPGTSGRRNEQY
TRBJ2-3 TRBV2 . ASTEVDTQY
TRBJ2-7 TRBV18 TRBD1 ASSPVRDRVHEQY
TRBJ1-1 TRBV19 . ASSGSVNTEAF
TRBJ1-5 TRBV27 . ASSLSALAKPQH
TRBJ1-1 TRBV21-1 . ASSKGKFRFDRNTEAF
TRBJ2-7 TRBV10-3 . AITSTGTGEQY
. TRBV7-2 . ASSPSGPYEQY
TRBJ2-5 TRBV7-6 . ASSPDMIQETQY
TRBJ1-2 TRBV29-1 TRBD1 SVTQGVRNYGYT
TRBJ2-1 TRBV2 . ARQGPGNEQF
TRBJ2-1 TRBV18 TRBD1 ASSPLGQGNTEQF
TRBJ2-3 TRBV5-4 TRBD1 ASSAGTAYTDTQY
TRBJ1-2 TRBV20-1 . SARRGPGNT
TRBJ1-3 TRBV5-6 . ASTFGISGNTIY
TRBJ1-1 TRBV19 . ASSIDLGGAVTEAF
TRBJ2-5 TRBV18 . ASSPTGVGQETQY
TRBJ2-7 TRBV2 TRBD1 ASNQGQGAAYEQY
TRBJ1-6 TRBV19 . ASTTVGGLNSPLH
TRBJ1-2 TRBV6-7 . AIPSCGYT